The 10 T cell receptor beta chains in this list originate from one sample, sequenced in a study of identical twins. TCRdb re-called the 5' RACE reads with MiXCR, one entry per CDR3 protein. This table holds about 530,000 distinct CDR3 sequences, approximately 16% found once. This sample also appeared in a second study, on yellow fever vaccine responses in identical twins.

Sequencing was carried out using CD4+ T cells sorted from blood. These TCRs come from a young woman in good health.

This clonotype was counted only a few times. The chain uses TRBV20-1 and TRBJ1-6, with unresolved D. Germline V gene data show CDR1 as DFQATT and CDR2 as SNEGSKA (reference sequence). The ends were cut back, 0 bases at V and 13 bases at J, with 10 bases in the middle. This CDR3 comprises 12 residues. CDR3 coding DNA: TGCAGTGCTAGAGATCTGGTCTCGCCCCTCCACTTT. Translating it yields CSARDLVSPLHF.

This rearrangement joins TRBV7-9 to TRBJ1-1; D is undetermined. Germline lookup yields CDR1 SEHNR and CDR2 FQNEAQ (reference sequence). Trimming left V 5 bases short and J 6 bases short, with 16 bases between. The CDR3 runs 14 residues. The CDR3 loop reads CASSPQMPTAEAFF. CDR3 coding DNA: TGTGCCAGCAGCCCACAGATGCCCACCGCTGAAGCTTTCTTT.

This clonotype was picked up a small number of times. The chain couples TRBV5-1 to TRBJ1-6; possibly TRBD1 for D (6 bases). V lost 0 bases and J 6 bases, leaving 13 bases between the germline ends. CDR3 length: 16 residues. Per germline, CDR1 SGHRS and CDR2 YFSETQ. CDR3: CASSLGNQGPNSPLHF. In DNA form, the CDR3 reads TGCGCCAGCAGCTTGGGGAACCAGGGGCCTAATTCACCCCTCCACTTT. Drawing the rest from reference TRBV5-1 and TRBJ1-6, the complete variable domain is KAGVTQTPRYLIKTRGQQVTLSCSPISGHRSVSWYQQTPGQGLQFLFEYFSETQRNKGNFPGRFSGRQFSNSRSEMNVSTLELGDSALYLCASSLGNQGPNSPLHFGNGTRLTVT.

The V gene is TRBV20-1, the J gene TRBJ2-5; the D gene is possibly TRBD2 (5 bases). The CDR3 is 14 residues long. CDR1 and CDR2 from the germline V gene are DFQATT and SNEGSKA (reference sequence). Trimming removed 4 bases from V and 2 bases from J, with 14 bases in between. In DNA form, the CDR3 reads TGCAGTGCTAAAACCTTCAGCGGACAAGAGACCCAGTACTTC. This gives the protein CSAKTFSGQETQYF.

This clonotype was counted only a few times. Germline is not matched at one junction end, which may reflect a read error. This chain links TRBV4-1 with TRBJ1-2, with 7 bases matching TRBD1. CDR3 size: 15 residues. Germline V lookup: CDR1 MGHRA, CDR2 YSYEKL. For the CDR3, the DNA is TGCGCCAGCAGCAAAGACAGGGCCATTAACTATGGCTACACCTTC. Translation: CASSKDRAINYGYTF.

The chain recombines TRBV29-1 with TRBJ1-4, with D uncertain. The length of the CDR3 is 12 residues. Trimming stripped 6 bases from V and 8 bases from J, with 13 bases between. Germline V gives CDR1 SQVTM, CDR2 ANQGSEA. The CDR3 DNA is TGCAGCGTCCAAGGCTGGGAAGAAAAACTGTTTTTT. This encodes CSVQGWEEKLFF.

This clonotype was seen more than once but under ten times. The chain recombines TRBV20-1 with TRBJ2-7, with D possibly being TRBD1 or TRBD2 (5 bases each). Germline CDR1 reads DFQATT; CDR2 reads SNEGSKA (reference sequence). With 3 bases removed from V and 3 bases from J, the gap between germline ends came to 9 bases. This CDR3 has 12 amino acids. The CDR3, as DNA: TGCAGTGCTAGCAGGGAGAACTACGAGCAGTACGTC. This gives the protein CSASRENYEQYV.

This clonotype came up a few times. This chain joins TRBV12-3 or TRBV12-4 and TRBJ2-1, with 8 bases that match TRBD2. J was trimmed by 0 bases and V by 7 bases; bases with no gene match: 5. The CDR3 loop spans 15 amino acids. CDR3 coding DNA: TGTGCCAGCACCATGACTAGCGTCTCCTACAATGAGCAGTTCTTC. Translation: CASTMTSVSYNEQFF.

CDR3 sequence reads: CASSRDWPGTDTQYF. The CDR3 bases are TGCGCCAGCAGCCGAGACTGGCCCGGCACAGATACGCAGTATTTT. This chain uses TRBV4-1 with TRBJ2-3, with D unresolved. The CDR3 length is 15 residues. In germline, CDR1 is MGHRA, CDR2 YSYEKL. Trimming took 4 bases from V and 1 from J, leaving 12 bases between them.

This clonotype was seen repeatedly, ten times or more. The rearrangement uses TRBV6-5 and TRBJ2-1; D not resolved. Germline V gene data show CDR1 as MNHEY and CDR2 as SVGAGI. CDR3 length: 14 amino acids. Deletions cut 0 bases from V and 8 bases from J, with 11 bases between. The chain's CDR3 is CASSYSVARHEQFF. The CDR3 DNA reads TGTGCCAGCAGTTACTCGGTGGCGCGGCATGAGCAGTTCTTC.